This TCR beta chain derives from a study of T cells in localized non-small cell lung cancer. General study results and limits: Appearing in adjacent lung were a median roughly 59 of the top 100 tumor clones.

This clone was seen only a few times. What it recognizes is unknown. Trimming cost V 4 bases and J 4 bases, with 14 bases left between them. The CDR3 covers 15 residues. The germline CDR1 and CDR2 sequences are SGHNT and YENEEA. Profiled with immunoSEQ multiplex PCR; TCRdb holds only in-frame clones, not every one. The table records 2,000 or so clones, roughly 28% of them present only once. The chain couples TRBV11-3 to TRBJ2-1; D may be TRBD2 (5 bases). The sequence was collected from a woman aged 35-75 years with stage II lung adenocarcinoma. This specimen consisted of normal lung tissue next to the tumor, obtained before any cancer treatment. Here the CDR3 reads CASSSDGGRYNEQFF. CDR3 bases: TGTGCCAGCAGCTCCGACGGCGGGCGTTACAATGAGCAGTTCTTC.